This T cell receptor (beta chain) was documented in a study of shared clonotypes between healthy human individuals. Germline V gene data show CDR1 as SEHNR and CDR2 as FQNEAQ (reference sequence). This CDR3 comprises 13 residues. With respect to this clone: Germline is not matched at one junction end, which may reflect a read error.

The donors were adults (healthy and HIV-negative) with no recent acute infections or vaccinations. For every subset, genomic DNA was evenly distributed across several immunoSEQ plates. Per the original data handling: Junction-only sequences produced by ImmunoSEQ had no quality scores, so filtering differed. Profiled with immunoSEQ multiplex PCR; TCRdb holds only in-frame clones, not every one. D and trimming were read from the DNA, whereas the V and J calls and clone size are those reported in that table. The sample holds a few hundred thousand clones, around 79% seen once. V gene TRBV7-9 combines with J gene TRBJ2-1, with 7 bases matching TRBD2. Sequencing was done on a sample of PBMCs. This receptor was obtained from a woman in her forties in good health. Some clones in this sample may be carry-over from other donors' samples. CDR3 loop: CASTLAGGNEQFF. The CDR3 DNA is TGTGCCAGCACCTTAGCGGGTGGCAATGAGCAGTTCTTC.